The 23 T cell receptor beta chains below come from one sample, sequenced in a study of T cells in Graves' hyperthyroidism and ophthalmopathy (dated by TCRdb to 2018 to 2020). Receptor amplification or capture employed multiplex PCR. Sequenced using an Illumina HiSeq 2000. Amplification of TCR beta CDR3 regions was carried out from RNA transcripts. For the first round of RT-PCR on the TCR CDR3, the HTBI primer set was used together with the Qiagen OneStep RT-PCR kit. In TCRdb, the public reads were trimmed at Q25 with fastp and aligned with MiXCR, with productive beta chains retained. Rows are combined by CDR3 protein, so each entry shows the most common genes and DNA. This sample lists 660,000 or so distinct CDR3 sequences; 45% were detected once. The ten biggest clones cover under 8% of the sample. The sequenced sample consisted of peripheral blood or thyroid tissue (not recorded which). Receptors were obtained from an adult man with Graves' disease, either hyperthyroidism or ophthalmopathy (not recorded which).

This clonotype appeared a single time. No conserved phenylalanine or tryptophan is present at the end of the CDR3, so a read error is the likely explanation. The DNA is left out, because the CDR3 cannot be placed on it with certainty; the CDR3 is given as TCRdb lists it. The V and J genes are TRBV7-8 and TRBJ2-6; the table assigns TRBD1, which was not confirmed against the DNA. CDR1 is SGHVS, CDR2 FQNEAQ, per germline. A total of 8 residues make up the CDR3, ends included. CDR3 protein: CASSLYGQ.

This rearrangement joins TRBV14 to TRBJ1-1, with TRBD1 identical over 7 bases. Trimming cost V 3 bases and J 6 bases; bases outside gene matches: 16. The CDR3 covers 17 residues. CDR1 and CDR2 (germline): SGHDN, FVKESK. DNA of the CDR3: TGTGCCAGCAGCCAGTCAATGGGAGGGGGCTGGATCCCTGAAGCTTTCTTT. Translating it yields CASSQSMGGGWIPEAFF.

V is TRBV7-2 and J is TRBJ1-3, with TRBD1 matching over 10 bases. CDR1 is SGHTA and CDR2 is FQGNSA in the germline V gene. Unmatched junction bases numbered 8, after V lost 5 bases and J lost 1 base. The CDR3 has 17 residues. The CDR3 nucleotides read TGTGCCAGCAGCCCCGGGACAGGGGTCTTATCTGGAAACACCATATATTTT. Its translation is CASSPGTGVLSGNTIYF.

Comments on this clonotype: This sequence may be a read error, since a much larger clone differs from it by one base. The V gene is TRBV2, the J gene TRBJ1-2; unclear D gene. V was trimmed by 6 bases and J by 4 bases, leaving 12 bases between them. Germline CDR1 reads SNHLY; CDR2 reads FYNNEI. This CDR3 has 13 amino acids. CDR3 sequence (DNA): TGTGCCAGCAGGGGGAGGGAGTCCTATGGCTACACCTTC. This codes for CASRGRESYGYTF.

At least ten counts were recorded for this clonotype. This rearrangement joins TRBV10-2 to TRBJ1-1; 9 nucleotides match TRBD1. The V and J ends lost 6 bases and 1 base, in that order; junction bases with no gene match: 0. CDR1 is WSHSY, CDR2 SAAADI, per germline. The CDR3 loop spans 13 amino acids. The CDR3 sequence is CASRDRGNTEAFF. In DNA, the CDR3 is TGCGCCAGCAGGGACAGGGGGAACACTGAAGCTTTCTTT.

There are many counts of this clonotype. This chain connects TRBV7-2 to TRBJ1-5; D might be TRBD1 (5 bases). V was trimmed by 2 bases and J by 6 bases, leaving 11 bases between them. This CDR3 region has 14 residues. CDR1 and CDR2 (germline): SGHTA, FQGNSA. CDR3 protein: CASSLIWGGQPQHF. The CDR3 bases are TGTGCCAGCAGCTTAATCTGGGGCGGTCAGCCCCAGCATTTT.

This clonotype appeared many times. V is TRBV20-1 and J is TRBJ2-7, with D tentatively TRBD2 (6 bases). V was trimmed by 6 bases and J by 6 bases, leaving 9 bases between them. Germline V gene sequence: CDR1 DFQATT, CDR2 SNEGSKA (reference sequence). The CDR3 has 10 amino acids. CDR3 region: CSAEGSEQYF. CDR3 bases: TGCAGTGCGGAGGGCTCCGAGCAGTACTTC.

The chain recombines TRBV12-3 or TRBV12-4 with TRBJ1-3; 9 bases agree with TRBD1. The junction had 4 bases not matched to a gene; V was cut back by 4 bases and J by 0 bases. This CDR3 region has 16 residues. CDR3 sequence: CASSWGTGPSGNTIYF. In nucleotides, the CDR3 is TGTGCCAGCAGTTGGGGGACAGGGCCCTCTGGAAACACCATATATTTT.

A remark on this clonotype: A single base separates this from a much larger clone, so it may be a read error. The V gene is TRBV7-2, the J gene TRBJ2-6, with D perhaps TRBD1 (5 bases). CDR3 size: 14 residues. The germline CDR1 and CDR2 sequences are SGHTA and FQGNSA. The CDR3: CASSPPSGANALTF. The CDR3 region has the DNA TGTGCCAGCAGCCCCCCCAGTGGGGCCAACGCCCTGACTTTC.

With respect to this clonotype: Given a much more abundant clone one base away, this may be a read error. The CDR3 loop is CAGSSSGQLNQPQHF. The CDR3 DNA follows: TGTGCCGGCAGCTCCTCCGGGCAGCTCAATCAGCCCCAGCATTTT. This chain connects TRBV7-2 to TRBJ1-5; D gene unclear. CDR1 is SGHTA, CDR2 FQGNSA, per germline. The CDR3 is 15 residues long.

The rearrangement joins TRBV5-1 to TRBJ2-7; 13 nucleotides match TRBD2. Losses at the gene ends were 2 bases for V and 3 bases for J; bases not matched to a gene: 2. Germline CDR1 SGHRS, CDR2 YFSETQ. This CDR3 is 15 amino acids long. CDR3 residues: CASSFGLAGVYEQYF. Written as DNA, the CDR3 is TGCGCCAGCAGCTTCGGACTAGCGGGAGTCTACGAGCAGTACTTC.

This clonotype occurred many times. It may be a read error: a sequence one base away is much more abundant. The chain combines TRBV12-3 or TRBV12-4 with TRBJ1-2; D not resolved. The germline V and J ends were trimmed by 2 bases and 4 bases, with 2 bases remaining between them. CDR3 size: 11 residues. The CDR3 protein is CASSLSYGYTF. CDR3 nucleotides: TGTGCCAGCAGTTTAAGCTATGGCTACACCTTC.

The V and J genes are TRBV5-1 and TRBJ1-1; D uncertain. CDR3 length: 13 amino acids. V was cut by 0 bases and J by 4 bases, with 7 bases left in between. Germline assignment: CDR1 SGHRS and CDR2 YFSETQ. The CDR3 nucleotides read TGCGCCAGCAGCTTGGCGGTCTCCACTGAAGCTTTCTTT. Amino acid sequence: CASSLAVSTEAFF.

The CDR3 sequence: CASSSSGTLSQETQYF. In DNA, the CDR3 is TGTGCCAGCAGTTCATCGGGGACGTTATCGCAAGAGACCCAGTACTTC. The chain couples TRBV7-9 to TRBJ2-5; D tentatively reads TRBD1 or TRBD2 (5 bases each). The V gene lost 6 bases and the J gene lost 2 bases, with 19 bases spanning the gap. The CDR3 runs 16 residues. Germline CDR1 SEHNR, CDR2 FQNEAQ (reference sequence). The variable domain in full, completed from reference TRBV7-9 and TRBJ2-5, reads DTGVSQNPRHKITKRGQNVTFRCDPISEHNRLYWYRQTLGQGPEFLTYFQNEAQLEKSRLLSDRFSAERPKGSFSTLEIQRTEQGDSAMYLCASSSSGTLSQETQYFGPGTRLLVL.

Points on this clonotype: This may be a read error, as it is one base from a much larger clone. Since the CDR3 does not end with the conserved phenylalanine or tryptophan, this likely comes from a read error. The genes are TRBV10-2 and TRBJ1-5; 9 bases match TRBD1. The CDR3 runs to 15 residues. CDR1 is WSHSY, CDR2 SAAADI, per germline. J gave up 4 bases and V 6 bases, and 7 bases lay outside the gene matches. The CDR3 region is CASRAGQGGNQPQHL. CDR3 nucleotides: TGCGCCAGCAGAGCGGGACAGGGAGGGAATCAGCCCCAGCATCTT.

This clonotype has a handful of counts. CDR3 bases: TGTGCCAGCAGCCAATCGACAGGGCGCAATCAGCCCCAGCATTTT. Protein product: CASSQSTGRNQPQHF. The rearrangement joins TRBV16 to TRBJ1-5; TRBD1 aligns across 7 bases. Germline CDR1 is KGHSY and CDR2 is FQNENV. V was pared by 0 bases and J by 2 bases, with 1 base of the junction left unmatched. The CDR3 totals 15 residues.

V gene TRBV6-6 combines with J gene TRBJ1-4, with a tentative D call TRBD1 (5 bases). Trimming shortened V by 1 base and J by 7 bases, and 10 bases separated the two germline ends. This CDR3 is 14 amino acids long. Germline-derived CDR1 and CDR2 are MNHNY and SVGAGI (reference sequence). For the CDR3, the DNA is TGTGCCAGCAGTTACTGGCAGGGAGGTGAAAAACTGTTTTTT. Translation gives CASSYWQGGEKLFF.

The chain is built from TRBV2 and TRBJ1-2; TRBD1 agrees at 9 bases. V lost 5 bases and J lost 7; bases outside the gene matches: 8. Germline V gene sequence: CDR1 SNHLY, CDR2 FYNNEI. This CDR3 contains 14 residues. Here the CDR3 reads CASSTTGTGFGYTF. The CDR3 nucleotides are TGTGCCAGCAGTACGACCGGGACAGGGTTTGGCTACACCTTC.

Ten or more counts support this clonotype. This chain joins TRBV10-3 and TRBJ2-6; D is uncertain. V was clipped by 3 bases and J by 4 bases, with 7 bases between them. The CDR3 totals 14 residues. CDR1 ENHRY and CDR2 SYGVKD come from the germline V gene. CDR3 loop: CAISDKAGANVLTF. The CDR3 nucleotides are TGTGCCATCAGTGATAAAGCCGGGGCCAACGTCCTGACTTTC.

The CDR3 spells CASSSHREGNSPLHF. CDR3 DNA sequence: TGTGCCAGCAGCTCACACAGGGAGGGGAATTCACCCCTCCACTTT. V is TRBV7-9 and J is TRBJ1-6, with a weak D call TRBD1 (6 bases). From germline, CDR1 is SEHNR and CDR2 FQNEAQ (reference sequence). The CDR3 spans 15 residues. Trimming shortened V by 4 bases and J by 7 bases, and 14 bases separated the two germline ends.

This clonotype occurred many times. CDR3 amino acids: CASEDRGKDSPLHF. The CDR3 region has the DNA TGTGCCAGTGAAGACAGGGGAAAGGATTCACCCCTCCACTTT. The chain links TRBV2 to TRBJ1-6, with TRBD1 matching over 8 bases. The V segment lost 9 bases and the J segment 8 bases; nucleotides outside the gene matches: 9. The length of the CDR3 is 14 residues. Germline lookup yields CDR1 SNHLY and CDR2 FYNNEI.

The sample holds a few counts of this clonotype. The chain links TRBV6-5 to TRBJ1-6; maybe TRBD1 (5 bases). The germline CDR1 and CDR2 sequences are MNHEY and SVGAGI. This CDR3 is built from 13 residues. Trimming removed 10 bases at V and 8 bases at J, with 15 bases between. The CDR3 loop reads CATRDGGDSPLHF. The CDR3 coding sequence is TGTGCCACCAGGGACGGCGGTGATTCACCCCTCCACTTT.

V and J are TRBV7-9 and TRBJ2-7; 7 nucleotides agree with TRBD2. The CDR3 has 15 amino acids. Trimming removed 10 bases from V and 0 bases from J; junction bases left unmatched: 12. The germline V gene encodes CDR1 SEHNR and CDR2 FQNEAQ (reference sequence). CDR3 amino acids: CATSAHSGFSYEQYF. For the CDR3, the DNA is TGTGCCACCAGTGCTCATAGCGGGTTCTCCTACGAGCAGTACTTC.